Reported below is one TCR beta chain. The sample originates from a study of blood T cell repertoires in COVID-19. Overall study: From the United States, Italy and Spain came samples of acute and convalescent COVID-19. Sample material is recorded as cDNA or gDNA derived from T cells, B-cell-depleted T cells, or PBMCs.

In Seattle, patients joined the study during active infection and were tracked longitudinally. As originally analysed: For nucleated cells, counts were estimated from reference gene primer amplification. Clones were read by immunoSEQ multiplex PCR, and TCRdb kept only the in-frame ones, dropping some. V, J and clone size are those of that table, while D and trimming were read from the DNA. The repertoire holds about 150,000 clones, with roughly 89% as singletons. The germline V gene encodes CDR1 MDHEN and CDR2 SYDVKM. The germline V and J ends were trimmed by 7 bases and 6 bases, with 22 bases remaining between them. The CDR3 has 15 amino acids.

This rearrangement joins TRBV28 to TRBJ2-7, with TRBD1 as a possible D gene (5 bases). Sequencing input: peripheral blood. This sequence was found in a man aged 25-45 years with COVID-19, enrolled during active disease. The CDR3, as DNA: TGTGCCAGCACCCCTACGGGTCAGGGTCTGTTCGAGCAGTACTTC. This codes for CASTPTGQGLFEQYF.